The 18 T cell receptor beta chains below all came from one sample that was sequenced in a study of blood T cell repertoires in COVID-19. Libraries were prepared by immunoSEQ multiplex PCR; TCRdb keeps only in-frame clonotypes and omits some of them. This table holds approximately 150,000 clones, around 81% found once. The sample taken for sequencing was PBMCs or T cells enriched from blood (not recorded which). These receptors were obtained from a woman between 40 and 55 years old who had recovered from COVID-19.

The chain recombines TRBV10-2 with TRBJ1-2; no clear D gene. Germline V lookup: CDR1 WSHSY, CDR2 SAAADI. V lost 8 bases to trimming and J lost 4 bases, with 17 bases between them. There are 14 residues in the CDR3. CDR3 in amino acids: CASASGTLSYGYTF. CDR3 DNA: TGCGCCAGCGCCTCGGGAACTTTGAGCTATGGCTACACCTTC.

This chain connects TRBV29-1 to TRBJ2-1; 7 positions agree with TRBD2. The germline V gene has CDR1 SQVTM and CDR2 ANQGSEA. This CDR3 region has 16 residues. Trimming cost V 7 bases and J 1 base; bases outside gene matches: 13. CDR3 protein: CSAELVMGLSYNEQFF. The CDR3 DNA sequence: TGCAGCGCCGAACTAGTTATGGGACTATCCTACAATGAGCAGTTCTTC.

This chain uses TRBV9 with TRBJ1-1, with TRBD1 matching over 9 bases. CDR3 length equals 18 residues. The germline V gene has CDR1 SGDLS and CDR2 YYNGEE. V trimming: 4 bases; J trimming: 1 base; junction bases outside the gene matches: 14. CDR3 nucleotide sequence: TGTGCCAGCAGCTTCACAGGGGGACAGGGTGGGGCGAACACTGAAGCTTTCTTT. Translation: CASSFTGGQGGANTEAFF.

Details on this clone: The identical CDR3 is also encoded by other nucleotide sequences in the sample. The chain combines TRBV4-1 with TRBJ1-1; no reliable D call. The V end lost 1 base, the J end lost 5 bases, and 5 bases lay between the germline ends. CDR1 MGHRA and CDR2 YSYEKL come from the germline V gene. The CDR3 totals 12 residues. The CDR3 bases are TGCGCCAGCAGCCAAGGGAGAACTGAAGCTTTCTTT. Translation gives CASSQGRTEAFF.

A note on this clone: Other DNA sequences in the same sample also yield this CDR3. The J gene is TRBJ2-3, the V gene TRBV7-3; D is possibly TRBD2 (6 bases). This CDR3 spans 15 amino acids. V lost 1 base and J 0 bases, leaving 8 bases between the germline ends. CDR1 and CDR2 (germline): SGHTA, FQGTGA. This CDR3 reads CASSLSGGSTDTQYF. CDR3 bases: TGTGCCAGCAGCTTAAGTGGGGGGAGCACAGATACGCAGTATTTT.

This clone was seen only a few times. V is TRBV19 and J is TRBJ2-1, with a possible D match to TRBD1 (5 bases). CDR3 length: 16 residues. V was cut by 2 bases and J by 3 bases, with 14 bases left in between. Germline CDR1 and CDR2: LNHDA and SQIVND (reference sequence). CDR3 coding DNA: TGTGCCAGTAGTATATCAGGGCCCGACCACTACAATGAGCAGTTCTTC. It specifies CASSISGPDHYNEQFF.

This chain connects TRBV5-1 to TRBJ2-1; 10 bases are shared with TRBD2. Germline assignment: CDR1 SGHRS and CDR2 YFSETQ. With 3 bases clipped from V and 4 bases from J, the junction kept 10 bases outside the gene matches. CDR3 length: 17 amino acids. This CDR3 is CASSSDLTSGKYNEQFF. The CDR3 DNA reads as TGCGCCAGCAGCTCGGATTTAACTAGCGGGAAGTACAATGAGCAGTTCTTC.

This clone was detected only once. The gene calls are TRBV27 and TRBJ2-1; 9 bases match TRBD1. Losses at the gene ends were 0 bases for V and 8 bases for J; bases not matched to a gene: 8. Germline lookup yields CDR1 MNHEY and CDR2 SMNVEV (reference sequence). The CDR3 has 16 amino acids. This chain's CDR3 is CASSLSAGTGLYEQFF. CDR3 DNA sequence: TGTGCCAGCAGTTTATCGGCCGGGACAGGGCTATATGAGCAGTTCTTC.

The chain combines TRBV4-1 with TRBJ1-5, with 7 positions matching TRBD1. After removal of 1 base from V and 5 bases from J, the junction contained 8 bases not matched to a gene. Germline values: CDR1 MGHRA, CDR2 YSYEKL. CDR3 length: 16 amino acids. The CDR3 coding sequence is TGCGCCAGCAGCCAAGCAACAGGGGCACGGGATCAGCCCCAGCATTTT. Its translation is CASSQATGARDQPQHF.

This clone appeared a single time. V usage is TRBV5-1 and J usage is TRBJ2-7, with 11 bases aligning to TRBD2. Germline CDR1 SGHRS, CDR2 YFSETQ. The CDR3 totals 14 residues. J gave up 3 bases and V 6 bases, and 5 bases lay outside the gene matches. The CDR3 DNA is TGCGCCAGCAACCCACTAGCGGGAGACTACGAGCAGTACTTC. The encoded protein is CASNPLAGDYEQYF.

This chain joins TRBV9 and TRBJ2-7; D gene ambiguous. Germline CDR1 SGDLS, CDR2 YYNGEE. Trimming left V 0 bases short and J 2 bases short, with 6 bases between. The CDR3 is 13 residues long. CDR3 sequence (DNA): TGTGCCAGCAGCGTAGGTCTTACCTACGAGCAGTACTTC. It codes for CASSVGLTYEQYF.

The gene calls are TRBV5-4 and TRBJ1-3; 7 nucleotides align to TRBD1. Per germline, CDR1 SGHNT and CDR2 YYREEE (reference sequence). The CDR3 spans 14 residues. Losses at the gene ends were 5 bases for V and 2 bases for J; bases not matched to a gene: 4. Here the CDR3 DNA reads TGTGCCAGCAGACGCGACAGGGCTGGAAACACCATATATTTT. It is translated as CASRRDRAGNTIYF.

This clone appeared once. The rearrangement links TRBV4-1 to TRBJ1-4; unclear D gene. The V end was cut by 1 base, the J end by 2 bases, with 8 bases between. The CDR3 loop spans 15 amino acids. Germline-derived CDR1 and CDR2 are MGHRA and YSYEKL. The DNA for the CDR3 is TGCGCCAGCAGCCAAGGCAGGTCGACTAATGAAAAACTGTTTTTT. Its translation is CASSQGRSTNEKLFF.

The V call is TRBV7-9, the J call TRBJ1-5, with a tentative D call TRBD1 (5 bases). Germline V lookup: CDR1 SEHNR, CDR2 FQNEAQ (reference sequence). The CDR3 has 14 residues. Trimming cost V 4 bases and J 3 bases, with 10 bases left between them. Written as DNA, the CDR3 is TGTGCCAGCAGCTCAGGACAAGACAATCAGCCCCAGCATTTT. Translating it yields CASSSGQDNQPQHF.

This clone was counted between two and nine times. The chain couples TRBV7-2 to TRBJ2-3, with TRBD2 matching 7 bases. The germline V gene has CDR1 SGHTA and CDR2 FQGNSA. V shed 4 bases, J shed 3 bases, and the junction held 7 bases outside the gene matches. The CDR3 contains 15 residues. The DNA of the CDR3 is TGTGCCAGCAGCTACGGACTAGTAGGGACAGATACGCAGTATTTT. This gives the protein CASSYGLVGTDTQYF. The whole variable domain, filled in from reference TRBV7-2 and TRBJ2-3, reads GAGVSQSPSNKVTEKGKDVELRCDPISGHTALYWYRQSLGQGLEFLIYFQGNSAPDKSGLPSDRFSAERTGGSVSTLTIQRTQQEDSAVYLCASSYGLVGTDTQYFGPGTRLTVL.

V is TRBV2 and J is TRBJ2-5; 12 bases match TRBD2. The V gene's germline CDR1 is SNHLY and CDR2 FYNNEI. With 5 bases clipped from V and 2 bases from J, the junction kept 9 bases outside the gene matches. CDR3 length: 17 residues. The chain's CDR3 is CASSKASGGAWQETQYF. The CDR3 region has the DNA TGTGCCAGCAGTAAGGCTAGCGGGGGGGCGTGGCAAGAGACCCAGTACTTC.

This chain connects TRBV6-6 to TRBJ1-4, with 9 bases fitting TRBD1. J was trimmed by 5 bases and V by 4 bases; bases with no gene match: 5. Germline V gene lookup returns CDR1 MNHNY and CDR2 SVGAGI (reference sequence). The CDR3 covers 15 residues. The CDR3 DNA reads TGTGCCAGCAGTTCTGACAGGGGGGGGAATGAAAAACTGTTTTTT. Translation gives CASSSDRGGNEKLFF.

The chain couples TRBV5-1 to TRBJ2-5, with D possibly being TRBD2 (6 bases). Germline V gives CDR1 SGHRS, CDR2 YFSETQ. The V end was cut by 9 bases, the J end by 4 bases, with 19 bases between. The CDR3 is made up of 14 amino acids. CDR3 DNA: TGCGCCACCACGGTGGGAGGAGGGAGAGAGACCCAGTACTTC. Its translation is CATTVGGGRETQYF.